This T cell receptor (beta chain) derives from a study of blood T cell repertoires in COVID-19. For the study at large: COVID-19 samples collected from the United States, Italy and Spain covered acute and convalescent phases. Sources were T cells, B-cell-depleted T cells, or PBMCs; the material itself was cDNA or gDNA.

The V gene's germline CDR1 is MGHRA and CDR2 YSYEKL. The length of the CDR3 is 15 residues. Comment on this clone: Germline and junction disagree at one end, which may indicate a read error.

In the original workflow: By means of reference gene primer amplification, nucleated cell counts were estimated. Libraries were prepared by immunoSEQ multiplex PCR; TCRdb keeps only in-frame clonotypes and omits some of them. The V and J calls and the clone size are those of that table, but D and trimming were determined from the DNA. Of 140,000 to 150,000 clones in the sample, about nine tenths were seen once. The V gene is TRBV4-1, the J gene TRBJ1-5; D not resolved. Sequencing was performed on peripheral blood. This clonotype was obtained from a woman aged 45-60 years with acute or convalescent COVID-19. CDR3 in amino acids: CASSQVANSNQPQHF. CDR3 bases: TGCGCCAGCAGCCAAGTAGCGAATAGCAACCAGCCCCAGCATTTT.